Listed below are T cell receptor beta chains from one sample, sequenced in a study of human T cells and chemical hapten exposure. TCRdb used MiXCR to reprocess the RACE reads, holding one entry per CDR3 protein. The repertoire has roughly 40,000 distinct CDR3 sequences, about 9.6% of them found once; the top ten carry 13% to 15%. Source: whole blood, taken in connection with sensitization to the hapten diphenylcyclopropenone (DPC). Receptors originate from a woman in her thirties with alopecia areata. Some clones in this sample may be carry-over from other donors' samples. The CDR3 runs from the conserved cysteine through the conserved F or W. Each record gives: D gene, J gene, V gene, clone size, CDR3 DNA, CDR3 protein. A D gene is named only where the DNA matches it firmly. Some rows have no size entry. The others give once, few or many, or a class for an expanded clone.

D: TRBD1; J: TRBJ1-1; V: TRBV7-6; size: few; DNA: TGTGCCAGCAGCCGACAGGGGAACACTGAAGCTTTCTTT; CDR3: CASSRQGNTEAFF
D: .; J: TRBJ1-2; V: TRBV5-6; size: few; DNA: TGTGCCAGCAGCTTGGAATTCAGCCCGTCACCCTATGGCTACACCTTC; CDR3: CASSLEFSPSPYGYTF
D: .; J: TRBJ1-1; V: TRBV4-3; size: medium-sized; DNA: TGCGCCAGCAGCCCCGAAACGGGGAACACTGAAGCTTTCTTT; CDR3: CASSPETGNTEAFF
D: .; J: TRBJ1-5; V: TRBV12-3/TRBV12-4; size: .; DNA: TGTGCCAGCACCTCAAGGGGTATCAGCAATCAGCCCCAGCATTTT; CDR3: CASTSRGISNQPQHF
D: .; J: TRBJ1-1; V: TRBV7-3; size: few; DNA: TGTGCCAGCAGCATTGGCGCAGGATCGAACACTGAAGCTTTCTTT; CDR3: CASSIGAGSNTEAFF
D: TRBD1; J: TRBJ1-1; V: TRBV13; size: .; DNA: TGTGCCAGCAGCGGACAGGGAGACACTGAAGCTTTCTTT; CDR3: CASSGQGDTEAFF
D: .; J: TRBJ2-2; V: TRBV21-1; size: many; DNA: TGTGCCAGCATCAATCCCGGGACAGGGTCCGGGGAGCTGTTTTTT; CDR3: CASINPGTGSGELFF
D: TRBD2; J: TRBJ2-3; V: TRBV18; size: .; DNA: TGTGCCAGCTCCCCCGCTAGCGGGGTTCGTGGAGATACGCAGTATTTT; CDR3: CASSPASGVRGDTQYF
D: .; J: TRBJ1-1; V: TRBV5-1; size: many; DNA: TGCGCCAGCAGCTTGGAGGCAGGGATGGCCACTGAAGCTTTCTTT; CDR3: CASSLEAGMATEAFF
D: .; J: TRBJ2-5; V: TRBV6-5; size: .; DNA: TGTGCCAGCAGCTTTAGACTAGGCCCAGAGACCCAGTACTTC; CDR3: CASSFRLGPETQYF
D: .; J: TRBJ2-1; V: TRBV19; size: many; DNA: TGTGCCAGTAGTATAGGCCAGGTGACTGAGCAGTTCTTC; CDR3: CASSIGQVTEQFF
D: TRBD2; J: TRBJ2-3; V: TRBV20-1; size: many; DNA: TGCAGTGCTAGTAAGGGAGGGATAGGGGATACGCAGTATTTT; CDR3: CSASKGGIGDTQYF
D: .; J: TRBJ2-1; V: TRBV19; size: many; DNA: TGTGCCAGTAGTAGGTGGGACCAGCAGTTCTTC; CDR3: CASSRWDQQFF
D: .; J: TRBJ1-6; V: TRBV9; size: .; DNA: TGTGCCAGCAGCGAAGGACAGCAACCCTCCTATAATTCACCCCTCCACTTT; CDR3: CASSEGQQPSYNSPLHF
D: .; J: TRBJ2-5; V: TRBV29-1; size: few; DNA: TGCAGCGTTGGGCAGGACACGGGGACCCAGTACTTC; CDR3: CSVGQDTGTQYF
D: .; J: TRBJ2-3; V: TRBV14; size: few; DNA: TGTGCCAGCAAAAGACAGTTCACAGATACGCAGTATTTT; CDR3: CASKRQFTDTQYF
D: .; J: TRBJ2-5; V: TRBV7-9; size: many; DNA: TGTGCCAGCAGCTTATCGCCAGGGAGGATGTCCAAAGAGACCCAGTACTTC; CDR3: CASSLSPGRMSKETQYF
D: .; J: TRBJ1-3; V: TRBV6-2/TRBV6-3; size: many; DNA: TGTGCCAGCCGGAGTGGAGGGACCTCTGGAAACACCATATATTTT; CDR3: CASRSGGTSGNTIYF
D: TRBD1; J: TRBJ2-3; V: TRBV7-9; size: .; DNA: TGTGCCAGCACCGGGACAGGGGGCAGGGATACGCAGTATTTT; CDR3: CASTGTGGRDTQYF
D: .; J: TRBJ2-3; V: TRBV4-3; size: many; DNA: TGCGCCAGCAGCCAAGGACGACACACAGATACGCAGTATTTT; CDR3: CASSQGRHTDTQYF
D: TRBD1; J: TRBJ2-3; V: TRBV20-1; size: few; DNA: TGCAGTGCTAGAGAGAAGAGGACAGGGCGCACCCCCCTGACGCAGTATTTT; CDR3: CSAREKRTGRTPLTQYF
D: .; J: TRBJ1-2; V: TRBV6-5; size: .; DNA: TGTGCCACCCAAACCTTTAACTATGGCTACACCTTC; CDR3: CATQTFNYGYTF
D: .; J: TRBJ1-4; V: TRBV6-2/TRBV6-3; size: .; DNA: TGTGCCAGCAGTTTAGGGATCCGGGAAAAACTGTTTTTT; CDR3: CASSLGIREKLFF
D: .; J: TRBJ1-6; V: TRBV7-9; size: few; DNA: TGTGCCAGCAGCTCGACCGGACCACCGTTTTCACCCCTCCACTTT; CDR3: CASSSTGPPFSPLHF
D: TRBD2; J: TRBJ2-5; V: TRBV28; size: few; DNA: TGTGCCAGCAGCAGACTAGCAGAAGGTCAGGAAGAGACCCAGTACTTC; CDR3: CASSRLAEGQEETQYF
D: .; J: TRBJ1-6; V: TRBV5-1; size: .; DNA: TGCGCCAGCAGCACCTCCAGGGACTCCTATAATTCACCCCTCCACTTT; CDR3: CASSTSRDSYNSPLHF
D: TRBD1; J: TRBJ1-2; V: TRBV7-6; size: few; DNA: TGTGCCAGCAGCTTGGGGACAGGGGACTATGGCTACACCTTC; CDR3: CASSLGTGDYGYTF
D: .; J: TRBJ2-1; V: TRBV7-2; size: few; DNA: TGTGCCAGCAGTCGCCTCGTTGGCGATGAGCAGTTCTTC; CDR3: CASSRLVGDEQFF
D: TRBD1; J: TRBJ2-7; V: TRBV29-1; size: once; DNA: TGCAGCGTTGTCACACAGGGGATGTACGAGCAGTACTTC; CDR3: CSVVTQGMYEQYF
D: .; J: TRBJ2-2; V: TRBV4-3; size: few; DNA: TGCGCCAGCAGCCAATCTGGACATCCGAACACCGGGGAGCTGTTTTTT; CDR3: CASSQSGHPNTGELFF
D: .; J: TRBJ1-3; V: TRBV4-2; size: many; DNA: TGTGCCAGCAGCCAAGATGGGACGGTGATCTCTGGAAACACCATATATTTT; CDR3: CASSQDGTVISGNTIYF
D: TRBD1; J: TRBJ1-5; V: TRBV2; size: .; DNA: TGTGCCAGCAGCGGCGGGACAGGGGATCAGCCCCAGCATTTT; CDR3: CASSGGTGDQPQHF
D: .; J: TRBJ2-3; V: TRBV20-1; size: .; DNA: TGCAGTGTTTCAGGACGGAACACAGATACGCAGTATTTT; CDR3: CSVSGRNTDTQYF
D: TRBD1; J: TRBJ2-3; V: TRBV9; size: few; DNA: TGTGCCAGCAGCGCTCCGGGACAGGGGATCGTCTCAGATACGCAGTATTTT; CDR3: CASSAPGQGIVSDTQYF
D: .; J: TRBJ2-1; V: TRBV2; size: many; DNA: TGTGCCAGCAGACCTAGGACGGGCTTCTCCTACAATGAGCAGTTCTTC; CDR3: CASRPRTGFSYNEQFF
D: TRBD1; J: TRBJ2-3; V: TRBV29-1; size: .; DNA: TGCAGCGTTGACGACAGGGGGACAGATACGCAGTATTTT; CDR3: CSVDDRGTDTQYF
D: TRBD2; J: TRBJ2-7; V: TRBV6-5; size: .; DNA: TGTGCCAGCAGCGAAAGACTAGCGGGGTATGGTGAGCAGTACTTC; CDR3: CASSERLAGYGEQYF
D: .; J: TRBJ1-6; V: TRBV21-1; size: .; DNA: TGTGCCAGCAGCAAAGAGAACAGCGGCCTCCACTTT; CDR3: CASSKENSGLHF
D: TRBD2; J: TRBJ2-5; V: TRBV29-1; size: .; DNA: TGCAGCGTTGAAACTAGCGGGGGAGGAGAGACCCAGTACTTC; CDR3: CSVETSGGGETQYF
D: TRBD2; J: TRBJ2-1; V: TRBV11-2; size: .; DNA: TGTGCCAGCAGCTTAGAGGGACTAGCCGCTAGTGAGCAGTTCTTC; CDR3: CASSLEGLAASEQFF
D: .; J: TRBJ2-5; V: TRBV7-6; size: few; DNA: TGTGCCAGCAGCCCCACGGCCCCGGTGGGGGCGGAGACCCAGTACTTC; CDR3: CASSPTAPVGAETQYF
D: .; J: TRBJ2-7; V: TRBV20-1; size: many; DNA: TGCAGTGCTAGAGCAGGGGTGTACGAGCAGTACTTC; CDR3: CSARAGVYEQYF
D: .; J: TRBJ2-7; V: TRBV5-5; size: few; DNA: TGTGCCAGCAGCCCCACGACTGCCAGCGGGGAGCAGTACTTC; CDR3: CASSPTTASGEQYF
D: TRBD1; J: TRBJ2-7; V: TRBV5-1; size: many; DNA: TGCGCCAGCAGCTTGGGAGGGGGCGAGGCCGAGCAGTACTTC; CDR3: CASSLGGGEAEQYF
D: .; J: TRBJ1-1; V: TRBV6-2/TRBV6-3; size: many; DNA: TGTGCCAGCAGTCTCAGCGGGGAGAGCACTGAAGCTTTCTTT; CDR3: CASSLSGESTEAFF
D: .; J: TRBJ2-6; V: TRBV15; size: .; DNA: TGTGCCACCAGCAGAGCAGGGACTGGGGCCAACGTCCTGACTTTC; CDR3: CATSRAGTGANVLTF
D: .; J: TRBJ1-5; V: TRBV28; size: few; DNA: TGTGCCAGCAGCCCGAATAGTGATCAGCCCCAGCATTTT; CDR3: CASSPNSDQPQHF
D: TRBD1; J: TRBJ2-7; V: TRBV4-1; size: few; DNA: TGCGCCAGCAGCCAAGAAACAGGGGGACGCGAGCAGTACTTC; CDR3: CASSQETGGREQYF
D: .; J: TRBJ1-5; V: TRBV19; size: .; DNA: TGTGCCAGTACAAGGGACAATCAGCCCCAGCATTTT; CDR3: CASTRDNQPQHF
D: .; J: TRBJ1-1; V: TRBV6-2/TRBV6-3; size: many; DNA: TGTGCCAGCAGTTACTCGAATCCCATAGGGCGGGTGAACACTGAAGCTTTCTTT; CDR3: CASSYSNPIGRVNTEAFF
D: .; J: TRBJ2-7; V: TRBV10-1; size: .; DNA: TGCGCCAGCCTAGTAGCTGTGGGAAGGGAGCAGTACTTC; CDR3: CASLVAVGREQYF
D: TRBD2; J: TRBJ2-5; V: TRBV3-1; size: few; DNA: TGTGCCAGCAGCCAAGAACGCGCTAGCGGGGGGCGAGAGACCCAGTACTTC; CDR3: CASSQERASGGRETQYF
D: .; J: TRBJ2-7; V: TRBV4-1; size: many; DNA: TGCGCCAGCAGCCAAGACCCCCGGGACTCTCCGTCCTACGAGCAGTACTTC; CDR3: CASSQDPRDSPSYEQYF
D: .; J: TRBJ2-3; V: TRBV19; size: many; DNA: TGTGCCAGTAGTATAGGACCAGGGAACGCAGATACGCAGTATTTT; CDR3: CASSIGPGNADTQYF
D: .; J: TRBJ2-5; V: TRBV12-5; size: many; DNA: TGTGCTAGTGGTTTGGGGTTGCAGGGGGAGACCCAGTACTTC; CDR3: CASGLGLQGETQYF
D: .; J: TRBJ2-2; V: TRBV5-1; size: few; DNA: TGCGCCAGCAGCCGGACAGCCGCGAACACCGGGGAGCTGTTTTTT; CDR3: CASSRTAANTGELFF
D: TRBD1; J: TRBJ2-5; V: TRBV15; size: .; DNA: TGTGCCACCAGCAGAGAAGGACAGGGCGAAGAGACCCAGTACTTC; CDR3: CATSREGQGEETQYF
D: .; J: TRBJ1-2; V: TRBV4-3; size: .; DNA: TGCGCCAGCAGCCAAGATGATGCGCCAGCCTATGGCTACACCTTC; CDR3: CASSQDDAPAYGYTF
D: TRBD2; J: TRBJ2-3; V: TRBV7-3; size: few; DNA: TGTGCCAGCAGCTTAGCGGGGGGCGCCGGCACAGATACGCAGTATTTT; CDR3: CASSLAGGAGTDTQYF